This T cell receptor beta chain emerged from a study of CD8+CD57+ T cells in acquired aplastic anemia. Study context: Sorted CD4+ and CD8+ cells gave an average of about 3.4 ug of DNA. Reads per healthy sample averaged about 10.8 million (CD4+) and 11.0 million (CD8+).

J lost 5 bases, V lost 7 bases, and 13 bases had no gene match. The V gene's germline CDR1 is SQVTM and CDR2 ANQGSEA. The length of the CDR3 is 14 residues. The template used for profiling TCR beta VDJ and CDR3 was genomic DNA. TCRdb passed the reads through MiXCR, listing each CDR3 protein once. The data contain some 140,000 distinct CDR3 sequences, 35% to 50% of them singletons. This clonotype was obtained from a human donor in good health, serving as a control. This chain uses TRBV29-1 with TRBJ2-7, with 8 positions matching TRBD2. Material: sorted CD4+, CD8+, or CD8+CD57+ T cells (not recorded which) from PBMCs. CDR3 nucleotide sequence: TGCAGCGCGGTTGCCGGGGGGGCCCAAGACGAGCAGTACTTC. This translates into CSAVAGGAQDEQYF.